The rows below give T cell receptor beta chains drawn from one sample of a study of T cell repertoires in cytomegalovirus infection. What these receptors recognize is not known. TCRdb reanalysed the reads using MiXCR and keeps one entry per CDR3 protein. The sample includes about 60,000 distinct CDR3 sequences, 33% seen only once; the top ten take about two thirds. What was sequenced was PBMCs, sequenced either directly or after in vitro stimulation (not recorded which). The origin of the receptors is a human donor in good health (CMV status not recorded). Some clones in this sample may be carry-over from other donors' samples. Both conserved end residues are part of each CDR3. The order of the fields is CDR3 protein, CDR3 DNA, V gene, D gene, clone size, J gene. A D gene is named only where the DNA matches it firmly. Only some rows state a clone size, as once, few, many or a class for expanded clones.

cdr3_aa: CASSLGRGNEQFF; cdr3_nt: TGTGCCAGCAGCTTGGGTAGAGGCAATGAGCAGTTCTTC; v_call: TRBV5-6; d_call: -; clone_size: -; j_call: TRBJ2-1
cdr3_aa: CASSQDPQGIGYTF; cdr3_nt: TGCGCCAGCAGCCAAGATCCACAGGGTATTGGCTACACCTTC; v_call: TRBV4-1; d_call: -; clone_size: few; j_call: TRBJ1-2
cdr3_aa: CASSLGSGAEHNSPLHF; cdr3_nt: TGTGCCAGCAGCTTAGGATCGGGGGCGGAACATAATTCACCCCTCCACTTT; v_call: TRBV7-6; d_call: -; clone_size: few; j_call: TRBJ1-6
cdr3_aa: CAIGDRAYEQYF; cdr3_nt: TGTGCCATCGGAGACAGAGCCTACGAGCAGTACTTC; v_call: TRBV10-3; d_call: -; clone_size: -; j_call: TRBJ2-7
cdr3_aa: CASSLAREQPQHF; cdr3_nt: TGTGCCAGCAGCTTAGCTAGGGAACAGCCCCAGCATTTT; v_call: TRBV7-8; d_call: -; clone_size: many; j_call: TRBJ1-5
cdr3_aa: CASSFRSADTQYF; cdr3_nt: TGTGCCAGCAGCTTTCGAAGTGCAGATACGCAGTATTTT; v_call: TRBV7-6; d_call: -; clone_size: few; j_call: TRBJ2-3
cdr3_aa: CASSKTSYEQYF; cdr3_nt: TGTGCCAGCAGTAAGACCTCCTACGAGCAGTACTTC; v_call: TRBV12-3/TRBV12-4; d_call: -; clone_size: few; j_call: TRBJ2-7
cdr3_aa: CASSPSGAGLGLDTQYF; cdr3_nt: TGTGCCAGCAGCCCGTCCGGAGCAGGGTTAGGTCTAGATACGCAGTATTTT; v_call: TRBV7-2; d_call: -; clone_size: many; j_call: TRBJ2-3
cdr3_aa: CASSWTASGGSYNEQFF; cdr3_nt: TGCGCCAGCAGCTGGACTGCTAGCGGGGGGTCCTACAATGAGCAGTTCTTC; v_call: TRBV5-1; d_call: TRBD2; clone_size: few; j_call: TRBJ2-1
cdr3_aa: CASRSDRGGYNEQFF; cdr3_nt: TGTGCCAGCAGAAGCGACAGGGGGGGCTACAATGAGCAGTTCTTC; v_call: TRBV6-2/TRBV6-3; d_call: TRBD1; clone_size: few; j_call: TRBJ2-1
cdr3_aa: CARGTGPGDTGELFF; cdr3_nt: TGTGCCAGAGGGACAGGGCCGGGGGACACCGGGGAGCTGTTTTTT; v_call: TRBV7-9; d_call: TRBD1; clone_size: few; j_call: TRBJ2-2
cdr3_aa: CSASQGGWGDTQYF; cdr3_nt: TGCAGTGCTAGTCAAGGGGGCTGGGGAGATACGCAGTATTTT; v_call: TRBV20-1; d_call: TRBD1; clone_size: few; j_call: TRBJ2-3
cdr3_aa: CASSAYTDDGYTF; cdr3_nt: TGTGCCAGCAGCGCCTACACGGACGATGGCTACACCTTC; v_call: TRBV7-2; d_call: -; clone_size: few; j_call: TRBJ1-2
cdr3_aa: CASGLVGPGIGLGNQPQHF; cdr3_nt: TGTGCTAGTGGTTTGGTAGGGCCGGGAATAGGCCTGGGCAATCAGCCCCAGCATTTT; v_call: TRBV12-5; d_call: -; clone_size: many; j_call: TRBJ1-5
cdr3_aa: CASSIGTGSETQYF; cdr3_nt: TGTGCCAGCAGTATCGGGACAGGGAGCGAGACCCAGTACTTC; v_call: TRBV6-6; d_call: TRBD1; clone_size: few; j_call: TRBJ2-5
cdr3_aa: CASSTPEGYTQYF; cdr3_nt: TGTGCCAGCAGCACCCCTGAGGGGTATACGCAGTATTTT; v_call: TRBV7-4; d_call: -; clone_size: -; j_call: TRBJ2-3
cdr3_aa: CASGLVRSGSYNEQFF; cdr3_nt: TGTGCTAGTGGTTTGGTACGATCAGGGAGCTACAATGAGCAGTTCTTC; v_call: TRBV12-5; d_call: -; clone_size: few; j_call: TRBJ2-1
cdr3_aa: CASSQGLRDTQYF; cdr3_nt: TGTGCCAGCAGCCAGGGGTTGAGAGATACGCAGTATTTT; v_call: TRBV6-5; d_call: -; clone_size: -; j_call: TRBJ2-3
cdr3_aa: CASSELFRERTDTQYF; cdr3_nt: TGTGCCAGTAGCGAGCTTTTTCGGGAACGGACAGATACGCAGTATTTT; v_call: TRBV19; d_call: -; clone_size: -; j_call: TRBJ2-3
cdr3_aa: CASSLARERDTQYF; cdr3_nt: TGTGCCAGCAGCTTAGCGCGGGAGAGGGATACGCAGTATTTT; v_call: TRBV7-2; d_call: TRBD2; clone_size: many; j_call: TRBJ2-3
cdr3_aa: CAWRRDRVNEQFF; cdr3_nt: TGTGCCTGGAGGAGGGACAGGGTCAATGAGCAGTTCTTC; v_call: TRBV30; d_call: TRBD1; clone_size: -; j_call: TRBJ2-1
cdr3_aa: CASSTSGRPPYEQFF; cdr3_nt: TGTGCCAGTAGTACGAGCGGGAGGCCGCCATACGAGCAGTTCTTC; v_call: TRBV19; d_call: TRBD2; clone_size: -; j_call: TRBJ2-1
cdr3_aa: CASSSTQYQETQYF; cdr3_nt: TGTGCCAGCAGTTCGACTCAGTACCAAGAGACCCAGTACTTC; v_call: TRBV27; d_call: -; clone_size: -; j_call: TRBJ2-5
cdr3_aa: CASSSMGAPYNEQFF; cdr3_nt: TGTGCCAGCAGCTCTATGGGGGCCCCCTACAATGAGCAGTTCTTC; v_call: TRBV7-8; d_call: -; clone_size: few; j_call: TRBJ2-1
cdr3_aa: CASSPAGGSTDTQYF; cdr3_nt: TGTGCCAGCAGCCCCGCGGGGGGGAGCACAGATACGCAGTATTTT; v_call: TRBV7-2; d_call: TRBD2; clone_size: few; j_call: TRBJ2-3
cdr3_aa: CASSEQAEQYF; cdr3_nt: TGCGCCAGCAGTGAGCAGGCCGAGCAGTACTTC; v_call: TRBV10-2; d_call: -; clone_size: -; j_call: TRBJ2-7
cdr3_aa: CASSFGRGYSGANVLTF; cdr3_nt: TGTGCCAGCAGCTTCGGGAGGGGGTACTCTGGGGCCAACGTCCTGACTTTC; v_call: TRBV7-9; d_call: TRBD2; clone_size: once; j_call: TRBJ2-6
cdr3_aa: CASSSHSGSNENEQFF; cdr3_nt: TGTGCCAGCAGCTCTCATAGCGGGAGCAATGAGAATGAGCAGTTCTTC; v_call: TRBV11-2; d_call: TRBD2; clone_size: many; j_call: TRBJ2-1
cdr3_aa: CASSQDLNQPQHF; cdr3_nt: TGCGCCAGCAGCCAAGATCTCAACCAGCCCCAGCATTTT; v_call: TRBV4-3; d_call: -; clone_size: -; j_call: TRBJ1-5
cdr3_aa: CASSISHQSYNEQFF; cdr3_nt: TGTGCCAGTAGTATCTCTCATCAATCCTACAATGAGCAGTTCTTC; v_call: TRBV19; d_call: -; clone_size: few; j_call: TRBJ2-1
cdr3_aa: CASSFGRKHLFF; cdr3_nt: TGTGCCAGCAGCTTTGGGCGGAAGCACCTGTTTTTT; v_call: TRBV7-2; d_call: -; clone_size: -; j_call: TRBJ1-4
cdr3_aa: CASSRRSSYNEQFF; cdr3_nt: TGTGCCAGCAGTCGGCGGAGCTCCTACAATGAGCAGTTCTTC; v_call: TRBV6-1; d_call: -; clone_size: many; j_call: TRBJ2-1
cdr3_aa: CASSLLPSSEQFF; cdr3_nt: TGCGCCAGCAGCTTGTTGCCCAGCAGTGAGCAGTTCTTC; v_call: TRBV5-1; d_call: -; clone_size: -; j_call: TRBJ2-1
cdr3_aa: CASSRQGDTEAFF; cdr3_nt: TGTGCCAGCAGCCGACAGGGGGACACTGAAGCTTTCTTT; v_call: TRBV7-4; d_call: TRBD1; clone_size: -; j_call: TRBJ1-1
cdr3_aa: CASSDQGASTDTQYF; cdr3_nt: TGTGCCAGCAGCGACCAGGGGGCCTCCACAGATACGCAGTATTTT; v_call: TRBV11-3; d_call: TRBD1; clone_size: -; j_call: TRBJ2-3
cdr3_aa: CASSSATGRYQPQHF; cdr3_nt: TGTGCCAGCAGCTCCGCAACGGGACGGTACCAGCCCCAGCATTTT; v_call: TRBV7-2; d_call: -; clone_size: many; j_call: TRBJ1-5
cdr3_aa: CATSGGLAEYNEQFF; cdr3_nt: TGTGCCACCAGCGGAGGGCTAGCGGAATACAATGAGCAGTTCTTC; v_call: TRBV15; d_call: TRBD2; clone_size: few; j_call: TRBJ2-1
cdr3_aa: CASIPWARAEAFF; cdr3_nt: TGTGCCAGCATCCCGTGGGCCAGGGCTGAAGCTTTCTTT; v_call: TRBV6-2/TRBV6-3; d_call: -; clone_size: many; j_call: TRBJ1-1
cdr3_aa: CASSWGAGDGNQPQHF; cdr3_nt: TGTGCCAGTAGTTGGGGGGCCGGGGACGGCAATCAGCCCCAGCATTTT; v_call: TRBV19; d_call: -; clone_size: few; j_call: TRBJ1-5
cdr3_aa: CAISESTFLSGGTDTQYF; cdr3_nt: TGTGCCATCAGTGAGTCGACTTTTCTTTCCGGGGGCACAGATACGCAGTATTTT; v_call: TRBV10-3; d_call: -; clone_size: few; j_call: TRBJ2-3
cdr3_aa: CASSTISGTGERYF; cdr3_nt: TGCGCCAGCAGCACAATCTCCGGGACAGGAGAGAGGTACTTC; v_call: TRBV5-1; d_call: TRBD1; clone_size: -; j_call: TRBJ2-7
cdr3_aa: CASSVVGTGAPDTQYF; cdr3_nt: TGTGCCAGCAGCGTAGTAGGGACAGGGGCCCCAGATACGCAGTATTTT; v_call: TRBV9; d_call: TRBD1; clone_size: few; j_call: TRBJ2-3
cdr3_aa: CAVQGSGETQYF; cdr3_nt: TGTGCCGTTCAGGGGTCGGGAGAGACCCAGTACTTC; v_call: TRBV7-6; d_call: -; clone_size: few; j_call: TRBJ2-5
cdr3_aa: CASSPPRGQPNANTGELFF; cdr3_nt: TGTGCCAGCAGCCCTCCCCGTGGGCAGCCCAACGCGAACACCGGGGAGCTGTTTTTT; v_call: TRBV7-8; d_call: -; clone_size: many; j_call: TRBJ2-2
cdr3_aa: CSPRHGGDTQYF; cdr3_nt: TGCAGTCCCCGCCACGGGGGGGATACGCAGTATTTT; v_call: TRBV20-1; d_call: TRBD2; clone_size: -; j_call: TRBJ2-3
cdr3_aa: CASFSVRNEQFF; cdr3_nt: TGTGCCAGCTTTAGCGTTCGCAATGAGCAGTTCTTC; v_call: TRBV18; d_call: -; clone_size: few; j_call: TRBJ2-1
cdr3_aa: CASSTVAGEQFF; cdr3_nt: TGTGCCAGCAGTACTGTAGCGGGTGAGCAGTTCTTC; v_call: TRBV6-8; d_call: TRBD2; clone_size: -; j_call: TRBJ2-1
cdr3_aa: CASSFPNTGELFF; cdr3_nt: TGTGCCAGCAGCTTCCCGAACACCGGGGAGCTGTTTTTT; v_call: TRBV7-9; d_call: -; clone_size: -; j_call: TRBJ2-2
cdr3_aa: CASSMAGGLSNEQFF; cdr3_nt: TGTGCCAGCAGCATGGCGGGAGGATTAAGTAATGAGCAGTTCTTC; v_call: TRBV7-2; d_call: TRBD2; clone_size: many; j_call: TRBJ2-1
cdr3_aa: CASSLFVGPRREQYF; cdr3_nt: TGTGCCAGCAGCTTATTTGTAGGGCCCCGTCGCGAGCAGTACTTC; v_call: TRBV7-9; d_call: -; clone_size: -; j_call: TRBJ2-7
cdr3_aa: CASSGGLAGLGETQYF; cdr3_nt: TGTGCCAGCAGCGGGGGACTAGCGGGCTTGGGGGAGACCCAGTACTTC; v_call: TRBV7-8; d_call: TRBD2; clone_size: few; j_call: TRBJ2-5
cdr3_aa: CASSPGGGRGNEQFF; cdr3_nt: TGTGCCAGCAGCCCAGGCGGGGGCCGGGGTAATGAGCAGTTCTTC; v_call: TRBV11-3; d_call: -; clone_size: -; j_call: TRBJ2-1
cdr3_aa: CATGDLTSTDTQYF; cdr3_nt: TGTGCCACTGGGGACTTAACTAGCACAGATACGCAGTATTTT; v_call: TRBV27; d_call: -; clone_size: few; j_call: TRBJ2-3